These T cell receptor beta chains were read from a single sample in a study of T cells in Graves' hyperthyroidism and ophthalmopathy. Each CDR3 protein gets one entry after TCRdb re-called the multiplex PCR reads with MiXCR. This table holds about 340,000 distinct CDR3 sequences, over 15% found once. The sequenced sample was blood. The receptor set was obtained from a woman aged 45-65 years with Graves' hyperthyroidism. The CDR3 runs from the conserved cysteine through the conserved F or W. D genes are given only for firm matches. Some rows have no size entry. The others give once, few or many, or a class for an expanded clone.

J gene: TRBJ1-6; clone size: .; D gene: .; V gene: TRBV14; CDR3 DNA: TGTGCCAGCAGCCAGTGGACACCTGATAATTCACCCCTCCACTTT; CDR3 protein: CASSQWTPDNSPLHF
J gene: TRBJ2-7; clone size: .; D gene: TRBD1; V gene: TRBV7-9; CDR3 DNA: TGTGCCAGCAGCCCGGAAACAGGGGCGATATCCTACGAGCAGTACTTC; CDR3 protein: CASSPETGAISYEQYF
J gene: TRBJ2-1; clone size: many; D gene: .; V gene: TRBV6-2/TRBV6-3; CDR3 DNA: TGTGCCAGCAGTACAGAGCTCGATGAGCAGTTCTTC; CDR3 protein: CASSTELDEQFF
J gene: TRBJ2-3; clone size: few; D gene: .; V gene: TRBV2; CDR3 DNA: TGTGCCAGCAGACCCCCAATTGCAGATACGCAGTATTTT; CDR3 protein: CASRPPIADTQYF
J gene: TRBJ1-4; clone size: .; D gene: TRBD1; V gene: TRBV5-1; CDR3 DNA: TGCGCCAGCAGCTTGGCCGGGACAGAAAATGAAAAACTGTTTTTT; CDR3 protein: CASSLAGTENEKLFF
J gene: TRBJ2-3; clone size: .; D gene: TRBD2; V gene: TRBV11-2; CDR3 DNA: TGTGCCAGTAGTAGAACTAGCGGGACCTCGGATACGCAGTGTTTT; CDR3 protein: CASSRTSGTSDTQCF
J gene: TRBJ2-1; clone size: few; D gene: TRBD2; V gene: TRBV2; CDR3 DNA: TGTGCCAGCAGTGCCGGGACTAATTTTTACAATGAGCAGTTCTTC; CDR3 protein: CASSAGTNFYNEQFF
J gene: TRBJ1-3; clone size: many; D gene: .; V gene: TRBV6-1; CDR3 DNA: TGTGCCAGCAGTCGTCTGAGTGGCTCTGGAAACACCATATATTTT; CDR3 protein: CASSRLSGSGNTIYF
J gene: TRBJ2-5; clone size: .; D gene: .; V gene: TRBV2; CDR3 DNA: TGTGCCAGCAGGTTCGACAGAAACCAAGAGACCCAGTACTTC; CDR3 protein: CASRFDRNQETQYF
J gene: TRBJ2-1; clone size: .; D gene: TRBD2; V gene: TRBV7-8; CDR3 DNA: TGTGCCAGCAACCTCTGGGCGGCGGGAGGGCGGAATGAGCAGTTCTTC; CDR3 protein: CASNLWAAGGRNEQFF
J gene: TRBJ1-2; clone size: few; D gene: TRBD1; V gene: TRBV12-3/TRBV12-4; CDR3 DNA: TGTGCCAGCAGTTTTTTCGCGGACAGGGTCCTGGATGGCTACACCTTC; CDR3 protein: CASSFFADRVLDGYTF
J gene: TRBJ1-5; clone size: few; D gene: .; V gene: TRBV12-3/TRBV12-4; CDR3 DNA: TGTGCCAGCAGTTTTACGGGGGATCAGCCCCAGCATTTT; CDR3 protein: CASSFTGDQPQHF
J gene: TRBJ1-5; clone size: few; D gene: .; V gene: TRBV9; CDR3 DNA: TGTGCCAGCAGCGTAGGGGGTTATAGCAATCAGCCCCAGCATTTT; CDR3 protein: CASSVGGYSNQPQHF
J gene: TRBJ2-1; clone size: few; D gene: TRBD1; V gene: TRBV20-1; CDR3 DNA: TGCAGTGCTAGAGATCTGAGACAGGGTGGTCATGAGCAGTTCTTC; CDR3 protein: CSARDLRQGGHEQFF
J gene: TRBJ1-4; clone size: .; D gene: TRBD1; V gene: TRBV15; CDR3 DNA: TGTGCCACCAGCAGAGGTTCCCAGGGGGCAGGCGAAAAACTGTTTTTT; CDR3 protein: CATSRGSQGAGEKLFF
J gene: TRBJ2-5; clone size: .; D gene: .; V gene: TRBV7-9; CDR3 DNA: TGTGCCAGCGCAACAGGGAACGAGGGGACCCAGTACTTC; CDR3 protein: CASATGNEGTQYF
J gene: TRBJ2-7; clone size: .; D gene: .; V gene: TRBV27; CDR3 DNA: TGTGCCAGTTGGAGAATTCCCTACGAGCAGTACTTC; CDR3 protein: CASWRIPYEQYF
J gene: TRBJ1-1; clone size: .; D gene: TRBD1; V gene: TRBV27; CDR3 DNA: TGTGCCAGCAGTTCGACAGGGGGAAGCGCTGAAGCTTTCTTT; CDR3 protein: CASSSTGGSAEAFF